This T cell receptor (beta chain) was recovered during a study of molecular identifiers for immune sequencing clone quantification. General study points: Sharing of a barcode by identical TCR molecules could cause highly expanded clone sizes to be underestimated. In naive cells, clones above 20 RNA copies held under 1% of molecules, whereas in effector cells they held over 98%.

Naive CD8 library inputs spanned roughly 18,000 to 1,000,000 sorted cells and 10%, 30% or 50% RNA. With respect to this clonotype: Its antigen is unknown. This may come from a read error, since a much larger clone is one base off.

Bulk libraries came from a prior protocol with listed TCR primers. TCRdb re-called the PCR reads through MiXCR, storing one row per CDR3 protein. The table shows about half a million distinct CDR3 sequences, with 20% to 25% occurring only once. CDR1 is DFQATT, CDR2 SNEGSKA, per germline (reference sequence). The length of the CDR3 is 13 residues. Source material: naive CD8+ T cells from blood, with Jurkat cell RNA spiked in. As for subset: FACS-sorted CD8+CD4-CCR7+CD45RA+ naive T cells. This chain connects TRBV20-1 to TRBJ2-7, with no clear D. This TCR was sampled from a human donor in good health. Some libraries in this study had Jurkat cell RNA spiked in. CDR3 region: CSARDFNSCEQYF. The DNA of the CDR3 is TGCAGTGCTAGAGATTTTAACTCCTGCGAGCAGTACTTC.